This T cell receptor (beta chain) is from a study of CD8 T cell repertoires and HIV-1 epitope variants. Overall study: Twenty-five autologous and known Gag and Nef epitope variant peptides each stimulated T cells separately. An uncultured baseline aliquot held 1M T cells.

The method was immunoSEQ multiplex PCR; TCRdb's version includes in-frame clones alone and lacks a portion of them. The sample lists approximately 5,000 clones, around 71% occurring once. Looked up from germline, CDR1 is WSHSY and CDR2 is SAAADI. This CDR3 has 16 residues. J gave up 4 bases and V 2 bases, and 3 bases lay outside the gene matches. Comment on this clone: Its antigen remains unidentified.

Study-wide points: Of about 10 antigen-specific beta clonotypes, 6 or 7 appeared to cross-react with escape variants.

Sequences were obtained from cultured CD8+ T cells derived from PBMCs. The rearrangement joins TRBV10-2 to TRBJ2-7, with 15 bases that match TRBD2. This receptor was taken from a male donor with HIV. As DNA, the CDR3 is TGCGCCAGCAGTGAGGGACTAGCGGGAGGGCTATACGAGCAGTACTTC. It codes for CASSEGLAGGLYEQYF.